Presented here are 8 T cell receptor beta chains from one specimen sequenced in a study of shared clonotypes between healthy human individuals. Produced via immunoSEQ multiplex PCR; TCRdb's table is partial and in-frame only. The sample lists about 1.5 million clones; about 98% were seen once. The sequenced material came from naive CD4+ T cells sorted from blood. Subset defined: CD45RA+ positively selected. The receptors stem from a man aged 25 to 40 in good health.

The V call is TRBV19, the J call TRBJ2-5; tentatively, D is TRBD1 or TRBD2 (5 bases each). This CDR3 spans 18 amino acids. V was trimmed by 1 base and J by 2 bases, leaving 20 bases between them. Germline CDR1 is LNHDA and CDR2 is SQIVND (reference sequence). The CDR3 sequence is CASSIVGPGPVWQETQYF. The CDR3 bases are TGTGCCAGTAGTATAGTCGGTCCGGGACCGGTATGGCAAGAGACCCAGTACTTC. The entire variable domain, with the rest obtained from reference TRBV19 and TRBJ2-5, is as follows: DGGITQSPKYLFRKEGQNVTLSCEQNLNHDAMYWYRQDPGQGLRLIYYSQIVNDFQKGDIAEGYSVSREKKESFPLTVTSAQKNPTAFYLCASSIVGPGPVWQETQYFGPGTRLLVL.

The CDR3 bases are TGTGCCAGCAGCAATGGGATGACCTACGAGCAGTACTTC. Protein product: CASSNGMTYEQYF. The V gene is TRBV28, the J gene TRBJ2-7; D is unclear. Germline CDR1 is MDHEN and CDR2 is SYDVKM. The CDR3 spans 13 residues. The ends were cut back, 6 bases at V and 2 bases at J, with 11 bases in the middle.

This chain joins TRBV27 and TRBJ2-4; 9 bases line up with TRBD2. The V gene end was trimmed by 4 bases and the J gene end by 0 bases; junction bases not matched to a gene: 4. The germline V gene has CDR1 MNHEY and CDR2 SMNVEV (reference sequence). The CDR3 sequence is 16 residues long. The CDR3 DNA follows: TGTGCCAGCAGTTACACTAGCGGGCTAGCCAAAAACATTCAGTACTTC. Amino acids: CASSYTSGLAKNIQYF.

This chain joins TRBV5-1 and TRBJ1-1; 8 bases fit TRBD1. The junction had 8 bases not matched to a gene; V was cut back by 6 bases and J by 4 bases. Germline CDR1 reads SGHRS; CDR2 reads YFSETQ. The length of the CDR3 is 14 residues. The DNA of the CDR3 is TGCGCCAGCATCTCCGGGACAGGTACCACTGAAGCTTTCTTT. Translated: CASISGTGTTEAFF.

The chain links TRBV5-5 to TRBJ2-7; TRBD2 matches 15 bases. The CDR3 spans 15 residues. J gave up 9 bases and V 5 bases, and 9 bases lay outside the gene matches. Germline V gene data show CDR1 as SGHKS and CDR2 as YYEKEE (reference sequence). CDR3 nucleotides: TGTGCCAGCAGGGAGGGACTAGCGGGAGGCCGGGGGCAGTACTTC. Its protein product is CASREGLAGGRGQYF.

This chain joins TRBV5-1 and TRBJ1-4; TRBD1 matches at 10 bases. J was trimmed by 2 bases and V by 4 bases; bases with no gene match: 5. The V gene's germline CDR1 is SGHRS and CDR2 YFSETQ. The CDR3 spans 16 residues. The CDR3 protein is CASSPGTGVTNEKLFF. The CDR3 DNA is TGCGCCAGCAGCCCCGGGACAGGGGTCACTAATGAAAAACTGTTTTTT.

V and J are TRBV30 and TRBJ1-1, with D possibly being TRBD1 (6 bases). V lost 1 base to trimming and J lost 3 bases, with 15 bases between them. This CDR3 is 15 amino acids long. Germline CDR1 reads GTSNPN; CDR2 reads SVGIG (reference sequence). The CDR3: CAWSDGNRVDTEAFF. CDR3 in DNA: TGTGCCTGGAGTGACGGAAACAGGGTGGACACTGAAGCTTTCTTT.

This CDR3 reads CASSLTGGAIYEQYF. CDR3 bases: TGTGCCAGCAGCCTAACGGGCGGGGCGATTTACGAGCAGTACTTC. The rearrangement uses TRBV14 and TRBJ2-7; tentatively, D is TRBD2 (6 bases). Germline CDR1 is SGHDN and CDR2 is FVKESK. The CDR3 consists of 15 residues. V was clipped by 4 bases and J by 4 bases, with 17 bases between them.